The present T cell receptor (beta chain) was sequenced within a study of shared clonotypes between healthy human individuals. Study at large: The cohort comprised a couple of women and a few men. Their ages spanned 18 to 49 years. Findings and caveats of the study: A generally larger estimated richness was seen in naive subsets than in memory subsets.

About this clone: Antigen unknown.

A 200 ng quantity of DNA, 30,000 to 35,000 T cell genomes, went into the sorted-subset replicate PCRs. Per the study methods: Junction-only sequences without quality scores were provided by ImmunoSEQ, so filtering was different. The protocol was immunoSEQ multiplex PCR, while the TCRdb copy is restricted to in-frame clones and leaves out a portion. The V and J calls and clone size were taken over from that table, and D and trimming were inferred from the DNA. Of around 1.5 million clones in the sample, roughly 98% were seen once. The germline V gene encodes CDR1 SGHDT and CDR2 YYEEEE. V was shortened by 3 bases and J by 4 bases, with 10 bases between the two germline ends. This CDR3 has 13 residues.

The TCR was taken from a man aged 25 to 40 in good health. The chain carries TRBV5-6 and TRBJ1-2; D might be TRBD1 (5 bases). Source material: naive CD4+ T cells sorted from blood. Subset indicated: CD45RA+ positively selected. CDR3 in amino acids: CASSWGPTYGYTF. CDR3 nucleotide sequence: TGTGCCAGCAGCTGGGGCCCGACCTATGGCTACACCTTC.